This entry features one T cell receptor beta chain sequence. In the authors' methods: The authors estimated nucleated cell counts from reference gene primer amplification. Clones were read by immunoSEQ multiplex PCR, and TCRdb kept only the in-frame ones, dropping some. V and J calls and clone size come straight from that table; D and trimming were deduced from the DNA. The data show 250,000 to 300,000 clones, roughly 85% seen once. Germline V gene data show CDR1 as SNHLY and CDR2 as FYNNEI. Trimming took off 6 bases at V and 1 base at J, with 10 bases between the two ends. The CDR3 is made up of 14 amino acids. The sample originates from a study of blood T cell repertoires in COVID-19. Turning to the study itself: COVID-19 samples, acute and convalescent, were from the United States, Italy and Spain. The analysed material was cDNA or gDNA that came from T cells, B-cell-depleted T cells, or PBMCs.

This TCR came from a woman in her twenties or thirties with active or convalescent COVID-19. Sequenced material: peripheral blood. The chain couples TRBV2 to TRBJ1-5; D is perhaps TRBD1 (6 bases). The CDR3 spells CASSYDRSNQPQHF. The CDR3 nucleotides read TGTGCCAGCAGCTACGACAGGAGCAATCAGCCCCAGCATTTT. Combining the CDR3 with reference TRBV2 and TRBJ1-5 gives the whole variable domain EPEVTQTPSHQVTQMGQEVILRCVPISNHLYFYWYRQILGQKVEFLVSFYNNEISEKSEIFDDQFSVERPDGSNFTLKIRSTKLEDSAMYFCASSYDRSNQPQHFGDGTRLSIL.